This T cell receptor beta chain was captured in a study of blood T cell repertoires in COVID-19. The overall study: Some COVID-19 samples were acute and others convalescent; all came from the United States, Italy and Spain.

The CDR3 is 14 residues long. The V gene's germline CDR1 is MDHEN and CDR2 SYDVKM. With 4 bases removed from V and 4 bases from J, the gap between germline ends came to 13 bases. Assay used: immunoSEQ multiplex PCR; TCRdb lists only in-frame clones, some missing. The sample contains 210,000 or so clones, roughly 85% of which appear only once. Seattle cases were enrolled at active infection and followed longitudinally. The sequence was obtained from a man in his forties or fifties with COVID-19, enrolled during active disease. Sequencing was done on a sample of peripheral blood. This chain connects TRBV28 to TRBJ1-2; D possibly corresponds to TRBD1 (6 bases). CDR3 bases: TGTGCCAGCAGTTCGGGGGGCCTCCTCTATGGCTACACCTTC. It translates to CASSSGGLLYGYTF.